This TCR beta chain was captured in a study of CD8 T cells in ankylosing spondylitis. Findings and limits, study-wide: There was reportedly significant enrichment of clones that were disease-linked in matched ankylosing spondylitis synovial fluid. Blood from ankylosing spondylitis patients appeared to carry a characteristic roughly eight-variant TCR beta motif. CD8+ cells made up the disease-linked clones, which were relatively rare in peripheral blood.

This clonotype was counted at least ten times. Its antigen is currently unknown. The CDR3 has 15 amino acids. Germline V gene sequence: CDR1 SGDLS, CDR2 YYNGEE. The V end was cut by 0 bases, the J end by 4 bases, with 14 bases between. Construction of TCR beta libraries was performed using quantitative 5'-RACE with molecular barcodes. TCRdb reanalysed the 5' RACE reads using MiXCR and keeps one entry per CDR3 protein. The sample lists approximately 42,000 distinct CDR3 sequences; 4% were seen once. The chain employs TRBV9 and TRBJ2-7; unclear D gene. Material: blood, either unsorted or a sorted T cell fraction (not recorded which). This TCR came from a female donor with ankylosing spondylitis or in good health (not recorded which). This chain's CDR3 is CASSVGKAEPYEQYF. The CDR3 region has the DNA TGTGCCAGCAGCGTAGGAAAGGCAGAGCCGTACGAGCAGTACTTC.